This T cell receptor (beta chain) originates from a study of follicular helper T cells after annual influenza vaccination. Produced via immunoSEQ multiplex PCR; TCRdb's table is partial and in-frame only. The data hold some 10,000 clones, with around four fifths observed a single time. This clone was counted a few times. Described time point: 2015-2016 season, pre-vaccination. This TCR was recovered from an adult who received the influenza vaccine. The sequences come from CXCR5+ CD38- circulating T follicular helper cells from blood, collected on the day of influenza vaccination. Subset defined: circulating Tfh, non-naive CD4+CXCR5+PD-1+ (ICOS+CD38+ or ICOS-CD38-).

CDR3 nucleotides: TGCGCCAGCAGCTCCGTGGGGGACTATGGCTACACCTTC. This gives the protein CASSSVGDYGYTF. The J gene is TRBJ1-2, the V gene TRBV5-1, with D possibly being TRBD1 (5 bases). V lost 3 bases and J lost 3, with 9 bases in between. CDR3 length equals 13 residues. CDR1 is SGHRS, CDR2 YFSETQ, per germline.